These 13 T cell receptor beta chains originate from one sample sequenced in a study of CD39 and CD103 CD8 tumor-infiltrating T cells. Data came from immunoSEQ multiplex PCR; TCRdb stores just in-frame clones and leaves some out. The repertoire consists of over 15,000 clones, with about 93% occurring once and the leading ten covering more than 4%. Sequencing was performed on CD8+ T cells sorted from blood. Noted subset: total memory CD8 T cells (CD45RA-CCR7+/-) from blood or uninvolved lymph node. These receptors all come from a human donor with head and neck squamous cell carcinoma.

V gene TRBV13 combines with J gene TRBJ2-5, with 8 bases matching TRBD1. J gave up 13 bases and V 1 base, and 5 bases lay outside the gene matches. Germline CDR1 PRHDT, CDR2 FYEKMQ (reference sequence). The CDR3 spans 12 residues. CDR3 coding DNA: TGTGCCAGCAGCTTAGTGTCAGGGGGCCTGTACTTC. Its protein product is CASSLVSGGLYF.

The chain joins TRBV5-4 to TRBJ2-3, with D possibly matching TRBD1 (6 bases). Trimming left V 0 bases short and J 6 bases short, with 14 bases between. The CDR3 is 15 residues long. Germline V lookup: CDR1 SGHNT, CDR2 YYREEE (reference sequence). The CDR3 is CASSLAGTGWDTQYF. Written as DNA, the CDR3 is TGTGCCAGCAGCTTGGCCGGAACAGGGTGGGATACGCAGTATTTT.

V usage is TRBV11-2 and J usage is TRBJ2-1; D remains ambiguous. The germline V gene has CDR1 SGHAT and CDR2 FQNNGV. V was pared by 7 bases and J by 5 bases, with 9 bases between. CDR3 length equals 12 residues. The CDR3 nucleotides are TGTGCCAGCAACACCCCCAACAATGAGCAGTTCTTC. Its translation: CASNTPNNEQFF.

The chain combines TRBV9 with TRBJ2-2; TRBD1 might be the D (6 bases). The CDR3 consists of 17 residues. Trimming stripped 1 base from V and 0 bases from J, with 13 bases between. CDR1 SGDLS and CDR2 YYNGEE come from the germline V gene. As DNA, the CDR3 is TGTGCCAGCAGCGTACAACACAGGGCTTCGAACACCGGGGAGCTGTTTTTT. Translating gives CASSVQHRASNTGELFF.

V gene TRBV23-1 combines with J gene TRBJ1-1; D is unresolved. TRBV23-1 falls under the ORF class, with uncertain function. This CDR3 has 14 residues. With 6 bases removed from V and 10 bases from J, the gap between germline ends came to 21 bases. This chain's CDR3 is CASSPSSGGRGAFF. In nucleotides, the CDR3 is TGCGCCAGCAGCCCCAGCTCTGGAGGTCGCGGAGCTTTCTTT.

The gene calls are TRBV9 and TRBJ1-5; D is undetermined. CDR3 length: 14 residues. Trimming took off 2 bases at V and 0 bases at J, with 6 bases between the two ends. CDR1 SGDLS and CDR2 YYNGEE come from the germline V gene. The CDR3 DNA reads as TGTGCCAGCAGCGTGACCGATAGCAATCAGCCCCAGCATTTT. It is translated as CASSVTDSNQPQHF. Variable domain in full (rest from reference TRBV9 and TRBJ1-5): DSGVTQTPKHLITATGQRVTLRCSPRSGDLSVYWYQQSLDQGLQFLIQYYNGEERAKGNILERFSAQQFPDLHSELNLSSLELGDSALYFCASSVTDSNQPQHFGDGTRLSIL.

V is TRBV28 and J is TRBJ2-1; tentatively, D is TRBD2 (6 bases). The germline V and J ends were trimmed by 5 bases and 3 bases, with 17 bases remaining between them. Germline values: CDR1 MDHEN, CDR2 SYDVKM. The CDR3 covers 16 residues. CDR3 DNA: TGTGCCAGCAGTGTCCCTATGAGCGGGTACTACAATGAGCAGTTCTTC. This codes for CASSVPMSGYYNEQFF.

This clone has a handful of counts. This chain joins TRBV9 and TRBJ2-3, with TRBD2 matching 8 bases. The germline V gene encodes CDR1 SGDLS and CDR2 YYNGEE. V lost 3 bases to trimming and J lost 4 bases; unmatched junction nucleotides: 4. The CDR3 consists of 14 residues. The CDR3 loop reads CASSAGGGPDTQYF. DNA of the CDR3: TGTGCCAGCAGCGCGGGCGGGGGGCCAGATACGCAGTATTTT.

The V gene is TRBV11-1, the J gene TRBJ2-7; D remains unclear. Trimming left V 2 bases short and J 7 bases short, with 6 bases between. From germline, CDR1 is SGHAT and CDR2 FQDESV (reference sequence). There are 11 residues in the CDR3. Written as DNA, the CDR3 is TGTGCCAGCAGCTTATCCAGGGAGCAGTACTTC. This encodes CASSLSREQYF. Full variable domain (missing parts from reference TRBV11-1 and TRBJ2-7): EAEVAQSPRYKITEKSQAVAFWCDPISGHATLYWYRQILGQGPELLVQFQDESVVDDSQLPKDRFSAERLKGVDSTLKIQPAELGDSAMYLCASSLSREQYFGPGTRLTVT.

This clone was detected only a few times. V is TRBV29-1 and J is TRBJ1-1; 9 bases line up with TRBD1. With 6 bases clipped from V and 1 base from J, the junction kept 3 bases outside the gene matches. Germline values: CDR1 SQVTM, CDR2 ANQGSEA. The CDR3 runs 13 residues. The CDR3 region is CSVGGQGNTEAFF. CDR3 DNA sequence: TGCAGCGTGGGGGGACAGGGGAACACTGAAGCTTTCTTT.

V and J are TRBV4-1 and TRBJ2-2; 7 bases match TRBD2. Unmatched junction bases numbered 10, after V lost 5 bases and J lost 7 bases. Germline-derived CDR1 and CDR2 are MGHRA and YSYEKL. This CDR3 region has 15 residues. CDR3 residues: CASSSGRGEGGELFF. In DNA form, the CDR3 reads TGCGCCAGCAGCTCCGGTAGAGGGGAGGGCGGGGAGCTGTTTTTT.

V gene TRBV5-4 combines with J gene TRBJ1-2; D is ambiguous. Germline V lookup: CDR1 SGHNT, CDR2 YYREEE (reference sequence). Trimming took 5 bases from V and 5 from J, leaving 10 bases between them. CDR3 length: 12 residues. The CDR3 loop is CASREEPYGYTF. The CDR3 bases are TGTGCCAGCAGGGAGGAGCCATATGGCTACACCTTC.

The V gene is TRBV11-2, the J gene TRBJ1-1, with no clear D. Trimming removed 3 bases at V and 3 bases at J, with 11 bases between. CDR3 length equals 14 residues. Germline V gives CDR1 SGHAT, CDR2 FQNNGV. The CDR3 coding sequence is TGTGCCAGCAGCTTGGACCCCTCGTACACTGAAGCTTTCTTT. It translates to CASSLDPSYTEAFF.